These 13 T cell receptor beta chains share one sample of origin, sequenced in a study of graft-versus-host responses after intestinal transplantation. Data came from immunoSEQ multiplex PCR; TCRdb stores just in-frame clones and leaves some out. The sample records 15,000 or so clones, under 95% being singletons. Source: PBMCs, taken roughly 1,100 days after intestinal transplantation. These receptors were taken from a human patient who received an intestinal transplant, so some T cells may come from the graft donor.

The CDR3 is CASSPSGGREQYF. The CDR3 coding sequence is TGTGCCAGCAGCCCGTCAGGGGGTCGCGAGCAGTACTTC. This rearrangement joins TRBV11-2 to TRBJ2-7; 7 bases map to TRBD1. Germline V gives CDR1 SGHAT, CDR2 FQNNGV. The CDR3 has 13 residues. Germline trimming cut 5 bases from V and 6 bases from J; bases unmatched to any gene: 7.

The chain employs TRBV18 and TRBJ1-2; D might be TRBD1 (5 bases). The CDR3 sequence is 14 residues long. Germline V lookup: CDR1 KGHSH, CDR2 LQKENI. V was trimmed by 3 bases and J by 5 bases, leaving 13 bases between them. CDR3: CASSPGPKGYGYTF. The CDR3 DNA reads TGTGCCAGCTCACCGGGCCCAAAGGGGTATGGCTACACCTTC.

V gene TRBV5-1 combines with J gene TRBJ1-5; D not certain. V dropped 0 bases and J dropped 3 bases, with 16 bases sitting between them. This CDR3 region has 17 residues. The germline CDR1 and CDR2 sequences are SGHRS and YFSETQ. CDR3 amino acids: CASSLAESPGLNQPQHF. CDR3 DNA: TGCGCCAGCAGCTTGGCCGAAAGTCCAGGCCTCAATCAGCCCCAGCATTTT.

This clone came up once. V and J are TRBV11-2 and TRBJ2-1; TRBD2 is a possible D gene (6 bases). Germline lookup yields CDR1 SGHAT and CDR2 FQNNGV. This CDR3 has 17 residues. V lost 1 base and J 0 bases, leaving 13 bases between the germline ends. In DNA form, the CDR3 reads TGTGCCAGCAGCTTAGGACCCCCCGGGAGCTCCTACAATGAGCAGTTCTTC. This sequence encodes CASSLGPPGSSYNEQFF.

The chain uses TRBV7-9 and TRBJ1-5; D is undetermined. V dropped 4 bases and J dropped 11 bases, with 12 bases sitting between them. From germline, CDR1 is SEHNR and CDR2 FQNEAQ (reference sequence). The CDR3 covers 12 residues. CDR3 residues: CASSWADRAQHF. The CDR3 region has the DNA TGTGCCAGCAGCTGGGCGGATCGGGCCCAGCATTTT.

CDR3 DNA: TGTGCCAGCAGCCGAGGGGACTGGGCCACCGGGGAGCTGTTTTTT. Amino acids: CASSRGDWATGELFF. The rearrangement links TRBV4-2 to TRBJ2-2; TRBD2 might be the D (6 bases). The CDR3 runs 15 residues. Trimming stripped 4 bases from V and 4 bases from J, with 13 bases between. Germline CDR1 reads LGHNA; CDR2 reads YNFKEQ.

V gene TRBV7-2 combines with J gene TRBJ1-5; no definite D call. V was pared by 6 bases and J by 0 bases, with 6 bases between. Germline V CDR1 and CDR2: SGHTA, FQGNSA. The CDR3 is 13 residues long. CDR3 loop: CASRRDSNQPQHF. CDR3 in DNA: TGTGCCAGCAGGAGAGATAGCAATCAGCCCCAGCATTTT. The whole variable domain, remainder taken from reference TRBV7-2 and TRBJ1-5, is GAGVSQSPSNKVTEKGKDVELRCDPISGHTALYWYRQSLGQGLEFLIYFQGNSAPDKSGLPSDRFSAERTGGSVSTLTIQRTQQEDSAVYLCASRRDSNQPQHFGDGTRLSIL.

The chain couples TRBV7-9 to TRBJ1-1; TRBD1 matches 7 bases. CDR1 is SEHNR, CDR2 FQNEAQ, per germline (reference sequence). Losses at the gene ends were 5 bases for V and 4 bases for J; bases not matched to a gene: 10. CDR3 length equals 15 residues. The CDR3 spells CASSPAGRQGTEAFF. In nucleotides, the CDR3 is TGTGCCAGCAGCCCCGCGGGCCGACAGGGCACTGAAGCTTTCTTT.

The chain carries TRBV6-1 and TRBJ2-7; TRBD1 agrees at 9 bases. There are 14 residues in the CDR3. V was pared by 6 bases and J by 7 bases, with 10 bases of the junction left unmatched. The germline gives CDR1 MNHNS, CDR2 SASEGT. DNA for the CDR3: TGTGCCAGCAGCTCCCGGGACAGGGCGGGTGAGCAGTACTTC. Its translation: CASSSRDRAGEQYF.

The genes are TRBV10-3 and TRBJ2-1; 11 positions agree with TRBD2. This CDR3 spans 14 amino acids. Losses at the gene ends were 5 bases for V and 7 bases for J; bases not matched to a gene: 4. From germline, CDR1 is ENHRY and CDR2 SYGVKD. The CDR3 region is CAISIAGGQNEQFF. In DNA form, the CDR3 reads TGTGCCATCAGTATAGCGGGGGGGCAGAATGAGCAGTTCTTC.

The CDR3 region has the DNA TGTGCCAGCAGAGACCTCAACAATGAGCAGTTCTTC. Encoded protein: CASRDLNNEQFF. V usage is TRBV2 and J usage is TRBJ2-1; D uncertain. The V end was cut by 6 bases, the J end by 5 bases, with 8 bases between. The CDR3 consists of 12 residues. Germline V gene sequence: CDR1 SNHLY, CDR2 FYNNEI.

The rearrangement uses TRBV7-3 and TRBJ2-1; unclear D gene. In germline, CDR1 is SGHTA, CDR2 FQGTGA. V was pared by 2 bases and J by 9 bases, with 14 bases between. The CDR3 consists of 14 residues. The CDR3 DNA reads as TGTGCCAGCAGCTTAGACCTGCCGAGCAGTGAGCAGTTCTTC. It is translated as CASSLDLPSSEQFF. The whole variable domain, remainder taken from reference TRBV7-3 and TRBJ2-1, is GAGVSQTPSNKVTEKGKYVELRCDPISGHTALYWYRQSLGQGPEFLIYFQGTGAADDSGLPNDRFFAVRPEGSVSTLKIQRTERGDSAVYLCASSLDLPSSEQFFGPGTRLTVL.

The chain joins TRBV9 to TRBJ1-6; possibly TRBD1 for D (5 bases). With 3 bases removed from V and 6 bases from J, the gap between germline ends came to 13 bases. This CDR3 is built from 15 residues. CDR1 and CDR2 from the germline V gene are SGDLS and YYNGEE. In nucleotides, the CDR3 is TGTGCCAGCAGCGCGGCGGGACTGATTAATTCACCCCTCCACTTT. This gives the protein CASSAAGLINSPLHF.